This TCR beta chain was sequenced for a study of shared clonotypes between healthy human individuals. Study observations and caveats: Generally, naive subsets (rather than memory subsets) showed larger estimated richness. Some naive CD4 clonotypes, around 4.7%, turned up in common across a few donors. Investigators expected sequencing depth to affect clonotype sharing among donors.

Sequencing was performed with immunoSEQ multiplex PCR; in TCRdb, only in-frame clones are kept and a portion is missing. The data hold some 2,100,000 clones, with more than 85% observed a single time. CD45RO-negative, CCR7-selected cells formed the naive CD8 fraction, which excluded terminally differentiated effector memory CD45RA+ cells. CDR1 ENHRY and CDR2 SYGVKD come from the germline V gene. This CDR3 spans 13 amino acids. Trimming stripped 2 bases from V and 7 bases from J, with 11 bases between. On this clone itself: The antigen is undetermined.

The V call is TRBV10-3, the J call TRBJ1-2, with D possibly TRBD1 on 6 matching bases. The receptor comes from a man in his late teens or twenties in good health. Some clones in this sample may be carry-over from other donors' samples. Specimen: naive CD8+ T cells from PBMCs. The CDR3 is CAISEPGAGGYTF. The CDR3 DNA reads TGTGCCATCAGTGAGCCAGGGGCAGGTGGCTACACCTTC.